This TCR beta chain was sequenced for a study of identical twins. TCRdb re-derived calls from the 5' RACE reads in MiXCR, one entry per CDR3 protein. In the table there are 1,800,000 or so distinct CDR3 sequences, under 35% of which are singletons. This sequence originates from a newborn girl in good health. The specimen was cord blood.

CDR3 sequence: CASSLSAVVRTQYF. The DNA for the CDR3 is TGTGCCAGCAGTTTATCCGCAGTTGTCAGGACCCAGTACTTC. V usage is TRBV27 and J usage is TRBJ2-5; unclear D gene. In germline, CDR1 is MNHEY, CDR2 SMNVEV (reference sequence). Trimming cost V 0 bases and J 7 bases, with 12 bases left between them. The CDR3 totals 14 residues.